This T cell receptor (beta chain) is drawn from a study of graft-versus-host responses after intestinal transplantation. At the level of the study: Recipients had transplants, and these were multivisceral, liver-intestinal, or isolated intestinal. The recipients all started with anti-thymocyte globulin induction and then took tacrolimus and steroids for two to four years. General observations from the study: Circulating GvH clones peaking coincided with falling HvG clones soon after transplant. Some patients had graft-donor T cell macrochimerism, and their allografts showed high graft-versus-host to host-versus-graft clonal ratios.

Germline assignment: CDR1 SGHRS and CDR2 YFSETQ. The CDR3 is made up of 16 amino acids. The germline V and J ends were trimmed by 4 bases and 4 bases, with 20 bases remaining between them. Libraries were prepared by immunoSEQ multiplex PCR; TCRdb keeps only in-frame clonotypes and omits some of them. The data contain tens of thousands of clones, around 83% of them singletons. Concerning this clone itself: What it binds is not known.

Source: unstimulated CD8+ T cells sorted from spleen or lymph node cells, taken before intestinal transplant. The TCR was taken from a human donor who received an intestinal transplant. The V gene is TRBV5-1, the J gene TRBJ1-2; perhaps TRBD1 as D (5 bases). The CDR3 here is CASSRIPRTFIYGYTF. CDR3 DNA: TGCGCCAGCAGCCGTATCCCTAGGACATTTATCTATGGCTACACCTTC.